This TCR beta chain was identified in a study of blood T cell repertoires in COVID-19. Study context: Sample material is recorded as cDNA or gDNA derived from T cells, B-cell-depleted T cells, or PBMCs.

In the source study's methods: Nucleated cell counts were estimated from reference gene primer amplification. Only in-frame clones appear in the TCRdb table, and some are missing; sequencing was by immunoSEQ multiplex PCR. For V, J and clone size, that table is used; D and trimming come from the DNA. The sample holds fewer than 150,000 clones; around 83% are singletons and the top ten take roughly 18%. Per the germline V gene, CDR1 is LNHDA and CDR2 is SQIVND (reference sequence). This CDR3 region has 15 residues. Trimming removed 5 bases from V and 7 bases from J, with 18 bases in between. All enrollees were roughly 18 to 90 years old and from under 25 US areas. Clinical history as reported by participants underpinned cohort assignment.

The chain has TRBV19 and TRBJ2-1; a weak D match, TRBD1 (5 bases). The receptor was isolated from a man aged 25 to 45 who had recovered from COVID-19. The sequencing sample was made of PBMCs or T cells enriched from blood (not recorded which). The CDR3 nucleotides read TGTGCCAGTAGTGGGTGGCAGGGTGTGGGAAATGAGCAGTTCTTC. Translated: CASSGWQGVGNEQFF.